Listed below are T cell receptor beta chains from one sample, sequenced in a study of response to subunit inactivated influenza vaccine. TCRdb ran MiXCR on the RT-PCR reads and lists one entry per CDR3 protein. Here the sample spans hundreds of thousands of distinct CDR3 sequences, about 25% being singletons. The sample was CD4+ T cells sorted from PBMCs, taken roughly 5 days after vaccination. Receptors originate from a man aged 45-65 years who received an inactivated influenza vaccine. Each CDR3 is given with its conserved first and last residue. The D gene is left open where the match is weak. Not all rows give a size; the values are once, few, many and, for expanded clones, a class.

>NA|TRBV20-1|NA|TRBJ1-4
CSADKQGQGEKLFF
TGCAGTGCTGACAAACAGGGTCAGGGTGAAAAACTGTTTTTT
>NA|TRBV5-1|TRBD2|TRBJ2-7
CASSRQRDSYEQYF
TGCGCCAGCAGTAGGCAGCGGGACTCCTACGAGCAGTACTTC
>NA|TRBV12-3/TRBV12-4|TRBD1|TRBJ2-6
CASARQGAHGANVLTF
TGTGCCAGCGCTCGGCAGGGGGCGCACGGGGCCAACGTCCTGACTTTC
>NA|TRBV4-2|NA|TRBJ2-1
CASSQDGQLVTSEQFF
TGTGCCAGCAGCCAAGATGGACAATTAGTGACAAGTGAGCAGTTCTTC
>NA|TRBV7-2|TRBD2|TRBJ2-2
CASRTSGGATGELFF
TGTGCCAGCAGAACTAGCGGGGGGGCCACCGGGGAGCTGTTTTTT
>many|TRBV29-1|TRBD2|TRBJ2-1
CSAPAGTSGYNEQFF
TGCAGCGCCCCCGCAGGGACTAGCGGCTACAATGAGCAGTTCTTC
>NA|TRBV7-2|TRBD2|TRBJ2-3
CASRTSGRALDTQYF
TGTGCCAGCAGAACAAGCGGGAGGGCATTAGATACGCAGTATTTT
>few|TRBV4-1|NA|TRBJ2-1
CASSQDPSFVRGQFF
TGCGCCAGCAGCCAAGATCCAAGTTTCGTTCGGGGGCAGTTCTTC
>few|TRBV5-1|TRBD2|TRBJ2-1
CASSLAPSGGSGNEQFF
TGCGCCAGCAGCTTGGCCCCTAGCGGGGGGTCCGGCAATGAGCAGTTCTTC
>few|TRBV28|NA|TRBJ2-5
CASRVRVQETQYF
TGTGCCAGCAGGGTGAGAGTACAAGAGACCCAGTACTTC
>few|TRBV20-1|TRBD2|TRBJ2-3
CSAKTGTSGRADTQYF
TGCAGTGCTAAGACCGGGACTAGCGGGAGGGCAGATACGCAGTATTTT
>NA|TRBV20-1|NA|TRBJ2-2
CSASWQNTGELFF
TGCAGTGCTAGTTGGCAGAACACCGGGGAGCTGTTTTTT
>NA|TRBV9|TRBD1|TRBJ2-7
CASSVEGGEVYEQYF
TGTGCCAGCAGCGTAGAAGGGGGCGAGGTTTACGAGCAGTACTTC
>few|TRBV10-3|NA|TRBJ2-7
CAISTGKHEQYF
TGTGCCATCAGTACAGGGAAACACGAGCAGTACTTC
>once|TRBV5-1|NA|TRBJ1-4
CASSWEQGTSEKLFF
TGCGCCAGCAGCTGGGAACAGGGTACGAGTGAAAAACTGTTTTTT
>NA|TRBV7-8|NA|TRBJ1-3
CASSQTGILGNTIYF
TGTGCCAGCAGCCAGACGGGGATCCTCGGAAACACCATATATTTT
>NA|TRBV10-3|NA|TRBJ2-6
CAISERSGGKLSSGANVLTF
TGTGCCATCAGTGAAAGGAGTGGGGGAAAGTTGAGCTCTGGGGCCAACGTCCTGACTTTC
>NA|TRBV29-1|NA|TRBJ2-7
CSVAENSYEQYF
TGCAGCGTTGCGGAGAACTCCTACGAGCAGTACTTC
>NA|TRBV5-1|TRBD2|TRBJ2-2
CASSWGGTNTGELFF
TGCGCCAGCAGCTGGGGGGGGACGAACACCGGGGAGCTGTTTTTT
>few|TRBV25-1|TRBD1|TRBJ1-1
CASGQGANTEAFF
TGTGCCAGCGGACAGGGGGCGAACACTGAAGCTTTCTTT
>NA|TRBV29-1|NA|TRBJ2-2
CSVQNTGELFF
TGCAGCGTTCAGAACACCGGGGAGCTGTTTTTT
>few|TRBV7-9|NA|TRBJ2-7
CASSSGPLRHEQYF
TGTGCCAGCAGCTCAGGTCCCCTCCGCCACGAGCAGTACTTC
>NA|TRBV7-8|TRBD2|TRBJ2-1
CASSSDPGLAQFF
TGTGCCAGCAGTTCTGACCCGGGACTAGCGCAGTTCTTC
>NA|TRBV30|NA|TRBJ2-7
CAWKRLVDSYEQYF
TGTGCCTGGAAGAGACTAGTCGACTCCTACGAGCAGTACTTC
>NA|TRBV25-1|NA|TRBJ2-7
CAARAAASYEQYF
TGTGCCGCCCGGGCGGCAGCCTCCTACGAGCAGTACTTC
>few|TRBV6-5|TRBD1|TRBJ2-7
CASSYRRTGYEQYF
TGTGCCAGCAGTTACCGCAGGACAGGCTACGAGCAGTACTTC
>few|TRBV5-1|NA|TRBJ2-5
CASSLQPARQEEETQYF
TGCGCCAGCAGCTTACAGCCCGCAAGGCAGGAGGAAGAGACCCAGTACTTC
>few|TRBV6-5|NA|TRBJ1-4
CASSWSGMEKLFF
TGTGCCAGCAGTTGGTCCGGCATGGAAAAACTGTTTTTT
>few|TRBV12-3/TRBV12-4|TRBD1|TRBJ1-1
CASRSTGRTEAFF
TGTGCCAGCCGTTCGACAGGGAGGACTGAAGCTTTCTTT
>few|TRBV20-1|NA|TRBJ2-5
CSARLLTQPQETQYF
TGCAGTGCTAGACTTCTTACACAGCCACAAGAGACCCAGTACTTC
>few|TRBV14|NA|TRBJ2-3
CASSQDLTVDTQYF
TGTGCCAGCAGCCAAGATCTCACAGTTGATACGCAGTATTTT
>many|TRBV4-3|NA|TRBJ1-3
CASSSSTGSSGNTIYF
TGCGCCAGCAGTTCGTCAACAGGGTCCTCTGGAAACACCATATATTTT
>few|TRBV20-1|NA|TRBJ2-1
CSAIVRVNEQFF
TGCAGTGCTATAGTGCGGGTCAATGAGCAGTTCTTC
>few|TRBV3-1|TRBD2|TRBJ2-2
CASSRSSGGGYTGELFF
TGTGCCAGCAGCCGAAGTAGCGGGGGGGGCTACACCGGGGAGCTGTTTTTT
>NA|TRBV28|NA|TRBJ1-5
CASSLKGQPQHF
TGTGCCAGCAGTTTAAAAGGCCAGCCCCAGCATTTT
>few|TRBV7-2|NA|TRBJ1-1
CASSWRMVNTEAFF
TGTGCCAGCAGCTGGCGCATGGTGAACACTGAAGCTTTCTTT
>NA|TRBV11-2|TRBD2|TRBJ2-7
CASSQTARGLAGSYEQYF
TGTGCCAGCAGCCAGACAGCCAGAGGACTAGCGGGCTCCTACGAGCAGTACTTC
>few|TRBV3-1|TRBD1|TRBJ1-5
CARHRGEDQPQHF
TGTGCCAGACACAGGGGGGAAGATCAGCCCCAGCATTTT
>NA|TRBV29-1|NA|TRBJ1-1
CSVGAAGANTEAFF
TGCAGCGTTGGAGCAGCAGGAGCTAACACTGAAGCTTTCTTT
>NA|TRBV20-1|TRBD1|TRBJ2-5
CSAAQGEETQYF
TGCAGTGCTGCACAGGGGGAAGAGACCCAGTACTTC
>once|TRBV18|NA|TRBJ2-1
CASSPPDLGNEQFF
TGTGCCAGCTCACCACCGGACTTGGGCAATGAGCAGTTCTTC
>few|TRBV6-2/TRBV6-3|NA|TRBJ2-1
CASSYSKGRQLSYNEQFF
TGTGCCAGCAGTTACTCGAAGGGACGGCAACTCTCCTACAATGAGCAGTTCTTC
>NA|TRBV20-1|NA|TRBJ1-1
CSAKKGGHTEAFF
TGCAGTGCTAAAAAAGGAGGGCACACTGAAGCTTTCTTT
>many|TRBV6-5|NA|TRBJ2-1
CASSYLGHNEQFF
TGTGCCAGCAGTTACCTCGGTCACAATGAGCAGTTCTTC
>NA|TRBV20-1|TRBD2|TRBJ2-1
CSAIHSGGNYNEQFF
TGCAGTGCTATCCATAGCGGGGGAAACTACAATGAGCAGTTCTTC
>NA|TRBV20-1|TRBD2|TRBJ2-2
CSARDGRTSTGELFF
TGCAGTGCTAGAGATGGTAGGACTAGCACCGGGGAGCTGTTTTTT
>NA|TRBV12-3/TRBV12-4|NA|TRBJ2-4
CASSSGPKNIQYF
TGTGCCAGCAGTTCCGGGCCCAAAAACATTCAGTACTTC
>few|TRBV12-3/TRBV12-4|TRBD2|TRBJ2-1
CASSLQLAGVNEQFF
TGTGCCAGCAGTTTACAACTAGCGGGAGTAAATGAGCAGTTCTTC
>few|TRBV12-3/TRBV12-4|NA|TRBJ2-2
CASSSPTGSAGELFF
TGTGCCAGCAGTTCCCCAACCGGATCGGCCGGGGAGCTGTTTTTT
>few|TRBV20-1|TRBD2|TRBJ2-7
CSATGTSAAYEQYF
TGCAGTGCAACCGGGACTAGCGCTGCCTACGAGCAGTACTTC
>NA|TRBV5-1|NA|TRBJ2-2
CASHPGHTNTGELFF
TGCGCCAGCCATCCAGGACACACGAACACCGGGGAGCTGTTTTTT
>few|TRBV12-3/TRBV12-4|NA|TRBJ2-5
CASSFGTVGETQYF
TGTGCCAGCAGTTTCGGAACGGTTGGAGAGACCCAGTACTTC
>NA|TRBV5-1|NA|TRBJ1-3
CASSLANYGNTIYF
TGCGCCAGCAGCTTGGCCAATTATGGAAACACCATATATTTT
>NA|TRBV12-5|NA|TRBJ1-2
CASGLDVGVYGYTF
TGTGCTAGTGGTTTGGACGTCGGGGTCTATGGCTACACCTTC